The 8 T cell receptor beta chains below come from one sample, sequenced in a study of cytomegalovirus exposure and HLA in healthy donors. The PCR made use of 60 Vbeta and 13 Jbeta primers. Assay: immunoSEQ multiplex PCR; the TCRdb copy retains only in-frame clones and omits some. The sample has about 160,000 clones, approximately 84% seen once; the top ten hold around 0.93%. Sequencing used PBMCs. These receptors were taken from a man in his thirties or forties in good health and CMV-seronegative.

Notes on this clone: The junction departs from the called germline gene at one end, perhaps through a read error. CDR3 nucleotides: TGTTCCAGCAGCTTAAACAGTTTCGGGCAGGGGCCAAAAGGCTATGGCTACACCTTC. Translation: CSSSLNSFGQGPKGYGYTF. The chain couples TRBV7-9 to TRBJ1-2, with D maybe TRBD1 (6 bases). Germline V gene data show CDR1 as SEHNR and CDR2 as FQNEAQ (reference sequence). The CDR3 extends over 19 amino acids.

This chain connects TRBV23-1 to TRBJ2-5; D not certain. TRBV23-1 is identified as an open reading frame with a role that is uncertain. The CDR3 sequence is 12 residues long. V was shortened by 8 bases and J by 0 bases, with 7 bases between the two germline ends. In nucleotides, the CDR3 is TGCGCCAGCGGCCGGGACCAAGAGACCCAGTACTTC. Protein sequence: CASGRDQETQYF.

The chain carries TRBV21-1 and TRBJ1-6; the DNA was not used to check the table's D call, TRBD1. TRBV21-1 is a known pseudogene. There are 17 residues in the CDR3. The CDR3: CASSKSHGTAHNSPLHF. CDR3 nucleotide sequence: TGTGCCAGCAGCAAATCCCACGGGACAGCTCATAATTCACCCCTCCACTTT.

This clone occurred a few times. The V and J genes are TRBV5-1 and TRBJ2-7, with 9 bases identical to TRBD2. The CDR3 runs to 13 residues. V trimming: 7 bases; J trimming: 5 bases; junction bases outside the gene matches: 7. The germline gives CDR1 SGHRS, CDR2 YFSETQ. CDR3 sequence reads: CASGSSGNNEQYF. In DNA, the CDR3 is TGCGCCAGCGGGTCTAGCGGGAACAACGAGCAGTACTTC.

The rearrangement links TRBV5-1 to TRBJ2-1; TRBD2 agrees at 11 bases. The CDR3 has 18 residues. Germline trimming cut 3 bases from V and 7 bases from J; bases unmatched to any gene: 15. CDR1 and CDR2 (germline): SGHRS, YFSETQ. The CDR3 nucleotides read TGCGCCAGCAGCTCATCAACTTCCGGGACTAGCGGAGAAAATGAGCAGTTCTTC. This sequence encodes CASSSSTSGTSGENEQFF.

This clone was observed once. The V and J genes are TRBV5-4 and TRBJ2-1; TRBD1 matches at 10 bases. This CDR3 region has 15 residues. Germline V gene lookup returns CDR1 SGHNT and CDR2 YYREEE (reference sequence). V was pared by 2 bases and J by 3 bases, with 2 bases of the junction left unmatched. The CDR3: CASSFGTGDYNEQFF. The CDR3 DNA sequence: TGTGCCAGCAGCTTTGGGACAGGGGACTACAATGAGCAGTTCTTC. Filled out from reference TRBV5-4 and TRBJ2-1, the complete variable domain reads ETGVTQSPTHLIKTRGQQVTLRCSSQSGHNTVSWYQQALGQGPQFIFQYYREEENGRGNFPPRFSGLQFPNYSSELNVNALELDDSALYLCASSFGTGDYNEQFFGPGTRLTVL.

The genes are TRBV5-1 and TRBJ2-1; no clear D. CDR1 and CDR2 (germline): SGHRS, YFSETQ. V lost 0 bases to trimming and J lost 6 bases, with 10 bases between them. This CDR3 spans 14 amino acids. The CDR3 DNA reads as TGCGCCAGCAGCTTGGACCGGGTTGGCAATGAGCAGTTCTTC. As protein: CASSLDRVGNEQFF.

The V call is TRBV7-3, the J call TRBJ2-5; 8 bases agree with TRBD1. After removal of 5 bases from V and 5 bases from J, the junction contained 7 bases not matched to a gene. The germline CDR1 and CDR2 sequences are SGHTA and FQGTGA. CDR3 length: 14 amino acids. The CDR3 nucleotides are TGTGCCAGCAGCGCACAGGGGGGCCGGGAGACCCAGTACTTC. Protein product: CASSAQGGRETQYF.